This T cell receptor (beta chain) was identified during a study of blood T cell repertoires in COVID-19. Only in-frame clones appear in the TCRdb table, and some are missing; sequencing was by immunoSEQ multiplex PCR. Counted here are 250,000 to 300,000 clones, 80% to 90% occurring once; the ten biggest clones make up roughly 4.8%. The receptor comes from a woman aged 40 to 49 who had recovered from COVID-19. Sequenced sample: peripheral blood.

The CDR3 DNA follows: TGTGCCATCACCGGAGGGGCTGGAAACACCATATATTTT. Residues: CAITGGAGNTIYF. This chain links TRBV7-9 with TRBJ1-3, with D possibly TRBD1 on 5 matching bases. From germline, CDR1 is SEHNR and CDR2 FQNEAQ (reference sequence). This CDR3 is 13 amino acids long. Trimming removed 10 bases at V and 2 bases at J, with 12 bases between.